This is a list of T cell receptor beta chains from one sample in a study of response to subunit inactivated influenza vaccine. TCRdb recomputed calls from the RT-PCR reads with MiXCR, one row per CDR3 protein. Of roughly 700,000 distinct CDR3 sequences listed, 11% to 15% are singletons. This specimen was PBMCs from blood, taken 14 to 15 days before vaccination. The receptors were gathered from a middle-aged man who received an inactivated influenza vaccine. Each CDR3 is given with its conserved first and last residue. The D gene is left open where the match is weak. Clone sizes are given selectively: once, few, many, or a class where the clone is expanded.

TRBV13	TRBJ1-1	.	.	TGTGCCAGCAGCTTGGCGAACATGAACACTGAAGCTTTCTTT	CASSLANMNTEAFF
TRBV6-5	TRBJ2-3	.	few	TGTGCCAGCAGTTACCTGGGGGGAGCGCGCACAGATACGCAGTATTTT	CASSYLGGARTDTQYF
TRBV2	TRBJ2-5	.	many	TGTGCCAGCAAGCAGGGCGGATGGGGAGAGACCCAGTACTTC	CASKQGGWGETQYF
TRBV7-9	TRBJ2-3	TRBD2	.	TGTGCCAGCAGCTTCGGACTAGCGGGAGGGGCAGATACGCAGTATTTT	CASSFGLAGGADTQYF
TRBV24-1	TRBJ2-7	TRBD2	many	TGTGCTACTAGCGACTCCTACGAGCAGTACTTC	CATSDSYEQYF
TRBV7-6	TRBJ2-1	.	.	TGTGCCAGCAGCTTACTCTCAGGGTGGAAGGTCAATGAGCAGTTCTTC	CASSLLSGWKVNEQFF
TRBV6-2/TRBV6-3	TRBJ1-5	.	few	TGTGCCAGCAGTTACTCGAGGAGGGAGACGTCCCATCAGCCCCAGCATTTT	CASSYSRRETSHQPQHF
TRBV4-1	TRBJ2-7	TRBD1	.	TGCGCCAGCAGCCAGGGTTTAAACAGGGGTGATGAGCAGTACTTC	CASSQGLNRGDEQYF
TRBV20-1	TRBJ2-7	TRBD2	many	TGCAGTGCTAGCGGGAGGCTTTACGAGCAGTACTTC	CSASGRLYEQYF
TRBV4-2	TRBJ2-3	TRBD2	few	TGTGCCAGCAGCCAAGATTCCAGCGGGGGAGTCAGCCGAACAGATACGCAGTATTTT	CASSQDSSGGVSRTDTQYF
TRBV21-1	TRBJ2-1	.	.	TGTGCCAGCAGGTACGGACTAGCGGGTGTCTCCTACAATGAGCAGTTCTTC	CASRYGLAGVSYNEQFF
TRBV19	TRBJ2-1	TRBD2	.	TGTGCCAGTAGTCCAAAACTAGCGGGAGGGCCCTACAATGAGCAGTTCTTC	CASSPKLAGGPYNEQFF
TRBV5-1	TRBJ1-2	.	once	TGCGCCAGCAGCTTGGAACAGGGACAAACCTATGGCTACACCTTC	CASSLEQGQTYGYTF
TRBV29-1	TRBJ1-1	.	.	TGCAGCGTTGTAACAGGGAGAGGAACTGAAGCTTTCTTT	CSVVTGRGTEAFF
TRBV5-1	TRBJ2-1	TRBD2	few	TGCGCCAGCAGTTGGATAGCGGGGGCCTACAATGAGCAGTTCTTC	CASSWIAGAYNEQFF
TRBV5-1	TRBJ2-1	TRBD2	many	TGCGCCAGCAGCGCTAGACGACTAGCGGGAGCAGGTGAGCAGTTCTTC	CASSARRLAGAGEQFF
TRBV6-5	TRBJ2-7	.	few	TGTGCCAGCAGTTACAGACAGCCGGGGTACGAGCAGTACTTC	CASSYRQPGYEQYF
TRBV11-1	TRBJ2-1	TRBD2	few	TGTGCCAGCAGCCCTGGACTAGCGGGGGGGGATGAGCAGTTCTTC	CASSPGLAGGDEQFF
TRBV20-1	TRBJ2-7	.	.	TGCAGTGCTAGAGGGACACTGAACTCCTACGAGCAGTACTTC	CSARGTLNSYEQYF
TRBV4-3	TRBJ1-4	TRBD1	.	TGCGCCAGCAGCCAAGTTGTTATCGACAGGGATAGGGTTAATGAAAAACTGTTTTTT	CASSQVVIDRDRVNEKLFF
TRBV2	TRBJ2-2	.	.	TGTGCCAGCACCCTTGGGAACACCGGGGAGCTGTTTTTT	CASTLGNTGELFF
TRBV7-2	TRBJ2-5	TRBD2	.	TGTGCCAGCAGCTTAGCAGCGACTAGCGGCCAAGAGACCCAGTACTTC	CASSLAATSGQETQYF